A selection of T cell receptor beta chains follows, all from one sample in a study of shared clonotypes between healthy human individuals. Libraries were prepared by immunoSEQ multiplex PCR; TCRdb keeps only in-frame clonotypes and omits some of them. Among about 2.1 million clones, roughly 95% were seen once, and the ten largest hold around 1.7%. Sequenced sample: naive CD8+ T cells from PBMCs. The receptor source for this set is a man between 18 and 35 years old in good health. Some clones in this sample may be carry-over from other donors' samples. The CDR3 runs from the conserved cysteine through the conserved F or W. D genes are given only for firm matches. Where a row states a size, it is once, few, many or the class of an expanded clone; other rows omit it.

cdr3_nt | cdr3_aa | clone_size | d_call | j_call | v_call
TGTGCCAGCAGCGAGGGGAAGAGCTCCTACAATGAGCAGTTCTTC | CASSEGKSSYNEQFF | NA | NA | TRBJ2-1 | TRBV9
TGTGCCAGCAGCCCCCCACTGAGCGGCTCCTACGAGCAGTACTTC | CASSPPLSGSYEQYF | NA | NA | TRBJ2-7 | TRBV7-9
TGTGCCAGTAGTACTTATTCAATAACTTATGGCTACACCTTC | CASSTYSITYGYTF | NA | NA | TRBJ1-2 | TRBV19
TGTGCCAGCAGCTTAGGATGGTCGGGTAGCGGTCTGGGGGAGCAGTACTTC | CASSLGWSGSGLGEQYF | NA | NA | TRBJ2-7 | TRBV7-9
TGTGCCAGCAGCCCCGCCGTTAATTCACCCCTCCACTTT | CASSPAVNSPLHF | once | NA | TRBJ1-6 | TRBV9
TGTGCCAGCAGCTTTAGCGGGAGGACCTACGAGCAGTACTTC | CASSFSGRTYEQYF | NA | TRBD2 | TRBJ2-7 | TRBV7-9
TGCGCCAGCAGCCAAGATGCTTGGGAAGAGACCCAGTACTTC | CASSQDAWEETQYF | NA | NA | TRBJ2-5 | TRBV4-3
TGTGCCAGCAGCCATAGCAAAACCTACGAGCAGTACTTC | CASSHSKTYEQYF | NA | NA | TRBJ2-7 | TRBV27
TGTGCCAGCAGTTTAGGGGGCCTCTACGAGCAGTACTTC | CASSLGGLYEQYF | NA | NA | TRBJ2-7 | TRBV27
TGTGCCAGCAGCGTAGTAGCTAGCGGGAGGTACACCGGGGAGCTGTTTTTT | CASSVVASGRYTGELFF | NA | TRBD2 | TRBJ2-2 | TRBV9
TGTGCCAGCAGCCAAGGTCCAGGGGGGAATGGCTACACCTTC | CASSQGPGGNGYTF | NA | TRBD1 | TRBJ1-2 | TRBV7-9
TGTGCCACCAGCTCTGGCGAAGAGACTAACTACGAGCAGTACTTC | CATSSGEETNYEQYF | NA | NA | TRBJ2-7 | TRBV15
TGTGCCAGCAGTATGACTAGCGGGAGATCTTACGAGCAGTACTTC | CASSMTSGRSYEQYF | NA | TRBD2 | TRBJ2-7 | TRBV5-8
TGTGCCAGCAGTTTAACAGGGGGCGAAGAGACCCAGTACTTC | CASSLTGGEETQYF | NA | TRBD1 | TRBJ2-5 | TRBV28
TGTGCCAGCAGTGCGAGTCTAAGGCAGCCCCAGCATTTT | CASSASLRQPQHF | NA | NA | TRBJ1-5 | TRBV6-1
TGTGCCAGCAGCTTAGGGGCAGGGAGAGACACCATATATTTT | CASSLGAGRDTIYF | NA | NA | TRBJ1-3 | TRBV7-2
TGCGCCAGCAGCTTGGGGGACATAAATTTCTACGAGCAGTACTTC | CASSLGDINFYEQYF | NA | NA | TRBJ2-7 | TRBV5-1
TGTGCCACCAGCGAGCGACAGACTTTGAACACCGGGGAGCTGTTTTTT | CATSERQTLNTGELFF | NA | NA | TRBJ2-2 | TRBV15
TGTGCCAGCAGTTATAATGAGCAGTTCTTC | CASSYNEQFF | once | NA | TRBJ2-1 | TRBV11-2
TGTGCCAGCAGTGGAGAACGGGTGAGCTCCTACAATGAGCAGTTCTTC | CASSGERVSSYNEQFF | NA | NA | TRBJ2-1 | TRBV2
TGCGCCAGCAGCTTGGCCGTTCGGAACACAGATACGCAGTATTTT | CASSLAVRNTDTQYF | NA | NA | TRBJ2-3 | TRBV5-1
TGTGCCAGCAGCTTAGACTTAGCACCCCCCGAATATGGCTACACCTTC | CASSLDLAPPEYGYTF | NA | NA | TRBJ1-2 | TRBV7-9
TGTGCCAGCAGCCAGGGACTAGCGGGAGCCAATGAGCAGTTCTTC | CASSQGLAGANEQFF | NA | TRBD2 | TRBJ2-1 | TRBV4-2
TGCGCCAGCAGCCAAGAGGGGGGGCTGGGCTACGAGCAGTACTTC | CASSQEGGLGYEQYF | NA | NA | TRBJ2-7 | TRBV4-3
TGTGCCTGTTGGAAGGGTTCCTACGAGCAGTACTTC | CACWKGSYEQYF | NA | NA | TRBJ2-7 | TRBV30
TGTGCCAGCAGTGTCACAGAAGAGTCCTACGAGCAGTACTTC | CASSVTEESYEQYF | NA | NA | TRBJ2-7 | TRBV6-1
TGTGCCAGCAGTTACACTTCGGTTGAGCAGTTCTTC | CASSYTSVEQFF | NA | NA | TRBJ2-1 | TRBV6-5
TGTGCCAGCAGCTTAGTTGGGTGGGGAGTAGAGACCCAGTACTTC | CASSLVGWGVETQYF | NA | NA | TRBJ2-5 | TRBV7-3
TGTGCCAGCAGCGTAGCGGCTAGCGGAAACTACGAGCAGTACTTC | CASSVAASGNYEQYF | once | TRBD2 | TRBJ2-7 | TRBV9
TGTGCCAGCAGTAAAGCGCCGGGGGGACCTTACAATGAGCAGTTCTTC | CASSKAPGGPYNEQFF | NA | TRBD2 | TRBJ2-1 | TRBV7-9
TGTGCCAGCCATACCATCAAGGACCTTAGCGGGAGTGTTTCCGAGCAGTACTTC | CASHTIKDLSGSVSEQYF | NA | TRBD2 | TRBJ2-7 | TRBV2
TGTGCCTGGGGAGCCGGGACAGGCACAGATACGCAGTATTTT | CAWGAGTGTDTQYF | NA | TRBD1 | TRBJ2-3 | TRBV30
TGTGCCATCCCTGGTGAGGGGGCCGAGCAGTACTTC | CAIPGEGAEQYF | NA | TRBD1 | TRBJ2-7 | TRBV2
TGTGCCAGCAGACAACTAGCGGGAGGGCCAAACAATGAGCAGTTCTTC | CASRQLAGGPNNEQFF | NA | TRBD2 | TRBJ2-1 | TRBV6-4
TGCGCCAGCAGCCGACTAGTAGGCGGGGAGCTGTTTTTT | CASSRLVGGELFF | NA | NA | TRBJ2-2 | TRBV4-3
TGTGCCAGCAGCGGGCGGGTCCCTGAGCAGTTCTTC | CASSGRVPEQFF | NA | NA | TRBJ2-1 | TRBV9
TGTGCCAGCAGTTCAACCTGGCAGGGCTCTGGAAACACCATATATTTT | CASSSTWQGSGNTIYF | NA | NA | TRBJ1-3 | TRBV28
TGTGCCAGCAGTCGGTCCGACAGGCCCTACGAGCAGTACTTC | CASSRSDRPYEQYF | NA | NA | TRBJ2-7 | TRBV27
TGTGCCAGCAGTTTGTGGGGGGCGACGAGTGAGGAGCAGTACTTC | CASSLWGATSEEQYF | once | NA | TRBJ2-7 | TRBV14